These 7 T cell receptor beta chains were sequenced from one sample in a study of T-cell reconstitution after alpha-beta-depleted transplantation in children. Preparation of the TCRbeta library involved a method that used unique molecular identifiers. One entry per CDR3 protein, called by TCRdb with MiXCR from the PCR reads. In the table there are around 240,000 distinct CDR3 sequences, approximately 8% of which are singletons. The material was PBMCs, mostly from graft donor cells, obtained 180 days after TCRalphabeta/CD19-depleted stem cell transplant. These receptors came from a male patient aged 10-17 years who had a stem cell transplant for acute lymphoblastic leukemia, so the T cells may come from the graft donor.

Only a few counts were recorded for this clonotype. The chain uses TRBV11-2 and TRBJ2-7; the match to TRBD1 covers 7 bases. The V gene end was trimmed by 5 bases and the J gene end by 0 bases; junction bases not matched to a gene: 7. The germline V gene has CDR1 SGHAT and CDR2 FQNNGV. The CDR3 runs to 15 residues. The CDR3 region is CASSVPGQSSYEQYF. The CDR3 region has the DNA TGTGCCAGCAGCGTGCCGGGACAGAGCTCCTACGAGCAGTACTTC. The full variable domain, with the rest looked up from reference TRBV11-2 and TRBJ2-7, is EAGVAQSPRYKIIEKRQSVAFWCNPISGHATLYWYQQILGQGPKLLIQFQNNGVVDDSQLPKDRFSAERLKGVDSTLKIQPAKLEDSAVYLCASSVPGQSSYEQYFGPGTRLTVT.

This clonotype has a handful of counts. The J gene is TRBJ1-6, the V gene TRBV12-3 or TRBV12-4; D unclear. Between the trimmed V and J ends, which lost 3 bases and 6 bases, there was a span of 9 bases. CDR3 length: 14 residues. CDR3 in DNA: TGTGCCAGCAGTTTCCGTCCAGCTAATTCACCCCTCCACTTT. It is translated as CASSFRPANSPLHF.

This clonotype appeared a single time. The rearrangement joins TRBV25-1 to TRBJ2-5; D remains ambiguous. The CDR3 covers 15 residues. Trimming removed 2 bases at V and 5 bases at J, with 15 bases between. The V gene's germline CDR1 is MGHDK and CDR2 SYGVNS. DNA of the CDR3: TGTGCCAGCAGTGAACGAATATTCCCCGTGGAGACCCAGTACTTC. This sequence encodes CASSERIFPVETQYF. Based on the CDR3 plus reference TRBV25-1 and TRBJ2-5, the full variable domain is EADIYQTPRYLVIGTGKKITLECSQTMGHDKMYWYQQDPGMELHLIHYSYGVNSTEKGDLSSESTVSRIRTEHFPLTLESARPSHTSQYLCASSERIFPVETQYFGPGTRLLVL.

This clonotype was detected many times. J is TRBJ1-1 and V is TRBV5-8; D gene ambiguous. Trimming removed 2 bases from V and 4 bases from J, with 6 bases in between. The CDR3 sequence is 12 residues long. Germline assignment: CDR1 SGHTS and CDR2 YDEGEE. CDR3: CASSFWGTEAFF. The CDR3 coding sequence is TGTGCCAGCAGCTTTTGGGGCACTGAAGCTTTCTTT.

This chain connects TRBV4-1 to TRBJ1-2; D not certain. Trimming shortened V by 3 bases and J by 8 bases, and 19 bases separated the two germline ends. Germline V lookup: CDR1 MGHRA, CDR2 YSYEKL. The CDR3 has 15 residues. In nucleotides, the CDR3 is TGCGCCAGCAGCCATCCCCGTCCGGGCCCTGGGGGCTACACCTTC. Translated, it gives CASSHPRPGPGGYTF.

This clonotype was counted ten times or more. The chain couples TRBV7-9 to TRBJ2-1; 9 positions agree with TRBD1. Germline CDR1 and CDR2: SEHNR and FQNEAQ (reference sequence). The junction had 2 bases not matched to a gene; V was cut back by 4 bases and J by 7 bases. This CDR3 has 13 amino acids. In DNA, the CDR3 is TGTGCCAGCAGCTCGACAGGGGGAAATGAGCAGTTCTTC. Encoded protein: CASSSTGGNEQFF.

This clonotype was found many times. The chain links TRBV20-1 to TRBJ2-7; perhaps TRBD2 as D (6 bases). With 3 bases removed from V and 0 bases from J, the gap between germline ends came to 18 bases. The CDR3 totals 16 residues. Germline assignment: CDR1 DFQATT and CDR2 SNEGSKA (reference sequence). CDR3 protein: CSASPPGLLSSYEQYF. CDR3 nucleotides: TGCAGTGCTAGTCCGCCGGGACTTCTTAGCTCCTACGAGCAGTACTTC.